This TCR beta chain was observed in a study of cytotoxic CD8 clonotypes in ibrutinib-treated CLL. Study details: Recorded responses included about 25 partial and 2 complete; following median about 68 months, 14 stayed remitted and roughly twelve progressed. Response samples were taken after a median roughly twelve months of treatment, range 6 to 36. Overall study results and limits: Higher clonality was seen at ibrutinib response and a return toward baseline at progression.

Notes on this clone: Its antigen remains unknown.

Here immunoSEQ multiplex PCR was the method, and the copy in TCRdb shows in-frame clones only, minus some. Of 25,000 to 30,000 clones in the sample, roughly 85% were seen once. The starting material was PBMCs, obtained after 24 months of ibrutinib treatment. This receptor was taken from a human donor with chronic lymphocytic leukemia.

The CDR3 DNA follows: TGTGCCAGCAGCTTAGTGAGCGGGGGGGTAGGAGATACGCAGTATTTT. Protein product: CASSLVSGGVGDTQYF. V and J are TRBV7-2 and TRBJ2-3, with 10 bases lining up with TRBD2. The CDR3 contains 16 residues. After removal of 1 base from V and 5 bases from J, the junction contained 6 bases not matched to a gene. Looked up from germline, CDR1 is SGHTA and CDR2 is FQGNSA.